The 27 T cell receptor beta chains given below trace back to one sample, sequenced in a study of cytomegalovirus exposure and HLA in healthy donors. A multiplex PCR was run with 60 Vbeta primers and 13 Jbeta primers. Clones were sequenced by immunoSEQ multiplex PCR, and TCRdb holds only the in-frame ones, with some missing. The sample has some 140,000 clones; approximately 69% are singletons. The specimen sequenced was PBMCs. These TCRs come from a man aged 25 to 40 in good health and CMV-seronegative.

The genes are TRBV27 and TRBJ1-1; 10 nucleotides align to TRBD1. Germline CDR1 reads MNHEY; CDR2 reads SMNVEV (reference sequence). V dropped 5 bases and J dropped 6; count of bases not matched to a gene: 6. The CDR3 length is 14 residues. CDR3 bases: TGTGCCAGCAGTCCGGGACAGGGGCTGTCTGAAGCTTTCTTT. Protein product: CASSPGQGLSEAFF.

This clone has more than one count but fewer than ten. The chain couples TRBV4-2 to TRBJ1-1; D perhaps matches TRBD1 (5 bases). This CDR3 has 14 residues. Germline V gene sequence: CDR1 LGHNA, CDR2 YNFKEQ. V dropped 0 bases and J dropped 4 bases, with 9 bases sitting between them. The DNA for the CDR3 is TGTGCCAGCAGCCAAGATGGGCAGGGCACTGAAGCTTTCTTT. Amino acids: CASSQDGQGTEAFF.

The CDR3 DNA reads TGCGCCAGTCGTTCCAGTAACAATGAGCAGTTCTTC. This encodes CASRSSNNEQFF. The chain employs TRBV5-1 and TRBJ2-1; D is uncertain. This CDR3 is 12 amino acids long. Germline V gives CDR1 SGHRS, CDR2 YFSETQ. Trimming stripped 8 bases from V and 5 bases from J, with 11 bases between.

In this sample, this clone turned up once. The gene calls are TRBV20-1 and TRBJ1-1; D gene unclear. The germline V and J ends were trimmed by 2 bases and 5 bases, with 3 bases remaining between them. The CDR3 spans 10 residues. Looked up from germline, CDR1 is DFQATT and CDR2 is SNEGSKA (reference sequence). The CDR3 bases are TGCAGTGCTAGACGGACTGAAGCTTTCTTT. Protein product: CSARRTEAFF.

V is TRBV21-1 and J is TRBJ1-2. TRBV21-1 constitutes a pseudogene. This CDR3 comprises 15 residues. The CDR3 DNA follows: TGTGCCAGCAGCCCGCGGGGGGGCTACTACTATGGCTACACCTTC. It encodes CASSPRGGYYYGYTF.

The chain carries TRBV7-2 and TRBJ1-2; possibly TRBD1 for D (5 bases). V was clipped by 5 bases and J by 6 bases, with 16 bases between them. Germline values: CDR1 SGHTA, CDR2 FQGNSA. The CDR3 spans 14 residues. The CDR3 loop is CASSPMGGLDGYTF. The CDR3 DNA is TGTGCCAGCAGCCCGATGGGGGGTTTGGATGGCTACACCTTC. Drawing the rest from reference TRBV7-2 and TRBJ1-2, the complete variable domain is GAGVSQSPSNKVTEKGKDVELRCDPISGHTALYWYRQSLGQGLEFLIYFQGNSAPDKSGLPSDRFSAERTGGSVSTLTIQRTQQEDSAVYLCASSPMGGLDGYTFGSGTRLTVV.

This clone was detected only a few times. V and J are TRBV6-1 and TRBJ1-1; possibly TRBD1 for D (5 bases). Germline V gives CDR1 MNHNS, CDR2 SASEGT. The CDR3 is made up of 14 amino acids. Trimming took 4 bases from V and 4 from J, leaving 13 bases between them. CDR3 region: CASSAGRVFTEAFF. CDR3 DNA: TGTGCCAGCAGTGCCGGCAGGGTGTTCACTGAAGCTTTCTTT.

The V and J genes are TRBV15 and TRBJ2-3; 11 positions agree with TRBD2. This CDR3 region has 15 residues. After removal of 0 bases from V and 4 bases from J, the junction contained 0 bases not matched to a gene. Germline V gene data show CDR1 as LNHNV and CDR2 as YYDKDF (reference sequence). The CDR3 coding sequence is TGTGCCACCAGCAGAGATAGCGGGGGGGCAGATACGCAGTATTTT. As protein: CATSRDSGGADTQYF.

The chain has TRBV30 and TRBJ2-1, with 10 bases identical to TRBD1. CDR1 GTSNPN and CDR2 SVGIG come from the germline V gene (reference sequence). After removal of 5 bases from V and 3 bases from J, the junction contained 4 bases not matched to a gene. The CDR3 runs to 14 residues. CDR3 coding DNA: TGTGCCTGGGGGACAGGGGTCGTCTACAATGAGCAGTTCTTC. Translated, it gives CAWGTGVVYNEQFF.

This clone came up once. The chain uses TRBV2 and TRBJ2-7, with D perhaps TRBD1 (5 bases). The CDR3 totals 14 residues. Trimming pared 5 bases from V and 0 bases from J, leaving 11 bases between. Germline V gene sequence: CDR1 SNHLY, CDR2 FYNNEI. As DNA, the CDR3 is TGTGCCAGCAGTAAGACTGACAGCTCCTACGAGCAGTACTTC. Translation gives CASSKTDSSYEQYF.

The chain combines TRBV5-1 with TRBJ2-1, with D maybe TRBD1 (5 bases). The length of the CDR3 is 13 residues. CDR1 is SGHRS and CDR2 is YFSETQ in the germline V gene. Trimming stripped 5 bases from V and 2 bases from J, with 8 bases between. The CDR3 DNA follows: TGCGCCAGCAGGGACATCCCCTACAATGAGCAGTTCTTC. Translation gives CASRDIPYNEQFF. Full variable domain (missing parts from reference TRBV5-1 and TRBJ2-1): KAGVTQTPRYLIKTRGQQVTLSCSPISGHRSVSWYQQTPGQGLQFLFEYFSETQRNKGNFPGRFSGRQFSNSRSEMNVSTLELGDSALYLCASRDIPYNEQFFGPGTRLTVL.

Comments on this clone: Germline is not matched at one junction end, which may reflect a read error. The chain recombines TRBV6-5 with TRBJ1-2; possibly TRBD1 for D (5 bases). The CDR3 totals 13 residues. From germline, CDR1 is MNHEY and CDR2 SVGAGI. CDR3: CASSHGGGYGYPF. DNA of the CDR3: TGTGCCAGCAGTCACGGGGGAGGGTATGGCTACCCCTTC.

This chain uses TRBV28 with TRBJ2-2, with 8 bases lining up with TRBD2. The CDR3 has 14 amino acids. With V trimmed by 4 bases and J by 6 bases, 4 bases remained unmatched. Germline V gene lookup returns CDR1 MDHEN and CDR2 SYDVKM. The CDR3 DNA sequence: TGTGCCAGCAGTTCCCCCGGGGGGGCCGGGGAGCTGTTTTTT. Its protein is CASSSPGGAGELFF.

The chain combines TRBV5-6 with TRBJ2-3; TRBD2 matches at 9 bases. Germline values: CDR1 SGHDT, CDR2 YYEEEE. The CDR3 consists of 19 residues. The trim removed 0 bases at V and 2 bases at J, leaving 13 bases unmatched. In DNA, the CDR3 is TGTGCCAGCAGCTTGGTGGGTAGCGGGGGAACGCATTACACAGATACGCAGTATTTT. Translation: CASSLVGSGGTHYTDTQYF. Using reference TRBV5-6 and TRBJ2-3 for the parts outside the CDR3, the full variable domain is DAGVTQSPTHLIKTRGQQVTLRCSPKSGHDTVSWYQQALGQGPQFIFQYYEEEERQRGNFPDRFSGHQFPNYSSELNVNALLLGDSALYLCASSLVGSGGTHYTDTQYFGPGTRLTVL.

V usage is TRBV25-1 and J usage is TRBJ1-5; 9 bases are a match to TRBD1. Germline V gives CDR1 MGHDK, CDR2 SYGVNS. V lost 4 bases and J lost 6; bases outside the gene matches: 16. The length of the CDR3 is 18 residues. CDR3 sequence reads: CASSATPGTGLGSQPQHF. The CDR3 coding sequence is TGTGCCAGCAGTGCGACGCCCGGGACAGGGCTGGGAAGTCAGCCCCAGCATTTT.

CDR3 nucleotides: TGCGCCAGCAGCTTGGGCGGCCTCCCTGATCAGCCCCAGCATTTT. Its translation is CASSLGGLPDQPQHF. This chain joins TRBV5-1 and TRBJ1-5; no reliable D call. The germline V and J ends were trimmed by 0 bases and 5 bases, with 12 bases remaining between them. The CDR3 sequence is 15 residues long. Germline CDR1 is SGHRS and CDR2 is YFSETQ.

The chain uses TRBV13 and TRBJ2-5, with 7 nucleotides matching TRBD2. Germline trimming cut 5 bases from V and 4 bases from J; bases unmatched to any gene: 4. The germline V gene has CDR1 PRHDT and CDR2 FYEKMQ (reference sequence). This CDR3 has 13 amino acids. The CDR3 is CASSPSGGETQYF. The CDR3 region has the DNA TGTGCCAGCAGCCCGTCGGGAGGAGAGACCCAGTACTTC.

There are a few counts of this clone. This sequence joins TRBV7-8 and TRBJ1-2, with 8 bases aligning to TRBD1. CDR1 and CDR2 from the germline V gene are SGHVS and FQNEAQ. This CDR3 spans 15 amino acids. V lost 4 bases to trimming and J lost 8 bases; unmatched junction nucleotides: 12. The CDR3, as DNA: TGTGCCAGCAGCTCTCGGACAGGGAGCGTACCGGGCTACACCTTC. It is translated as CASSSRTGSVPGYTF.

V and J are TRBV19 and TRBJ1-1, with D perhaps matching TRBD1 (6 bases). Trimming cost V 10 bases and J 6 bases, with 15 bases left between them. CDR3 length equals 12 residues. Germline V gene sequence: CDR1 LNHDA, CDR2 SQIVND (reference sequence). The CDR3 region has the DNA TGTGCCACCGGGACATCCCTAGCTGAAGCTTTCTTT. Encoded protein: CATGTSLAEAFF.

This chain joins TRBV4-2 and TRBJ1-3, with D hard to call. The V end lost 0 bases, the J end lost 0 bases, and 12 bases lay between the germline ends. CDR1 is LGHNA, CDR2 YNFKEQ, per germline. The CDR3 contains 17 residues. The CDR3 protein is CASSQDAVGSSGNTIYF. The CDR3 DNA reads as TGTGCCAGCAGCCAAGATGCGGTCGGTAGCTCTGGAAACACCATATATTTT.

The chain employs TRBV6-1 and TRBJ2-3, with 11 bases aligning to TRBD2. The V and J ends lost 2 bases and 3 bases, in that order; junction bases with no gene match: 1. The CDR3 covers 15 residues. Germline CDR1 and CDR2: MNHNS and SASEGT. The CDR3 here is CASSEPSGGTDTQYF. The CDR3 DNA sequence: TGTGCCAGCAGTGAACCTAGCGGGGGGACAGATACGCAGTATTTT.

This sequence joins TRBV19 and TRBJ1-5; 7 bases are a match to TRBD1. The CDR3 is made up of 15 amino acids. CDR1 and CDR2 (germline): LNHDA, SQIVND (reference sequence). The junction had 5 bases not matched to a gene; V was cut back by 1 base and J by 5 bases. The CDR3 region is CASSIAQGGYQPQHF. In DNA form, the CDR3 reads TGTGCCAGTAGTATAGCGCAGGGGGGATATCAGCCCCAGCATTTT.

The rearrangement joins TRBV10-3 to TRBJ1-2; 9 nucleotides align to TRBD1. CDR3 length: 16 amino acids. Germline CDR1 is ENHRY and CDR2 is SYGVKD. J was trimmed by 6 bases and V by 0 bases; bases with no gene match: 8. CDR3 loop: CAISESWWDRVDGYTF. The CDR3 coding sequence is TGTGCCATCAGTGAGTCTTGGTGGGACAGGGTCGATGGCTACACCTTC.

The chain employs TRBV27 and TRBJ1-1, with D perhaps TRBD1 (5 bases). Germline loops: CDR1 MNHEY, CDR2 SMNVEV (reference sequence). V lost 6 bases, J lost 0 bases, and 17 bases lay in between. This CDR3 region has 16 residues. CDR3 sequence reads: CASSLVGGGMNTEAFF. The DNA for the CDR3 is TGTGCCAGCAGCTTGGTCGGGGGGGGGATGAACACTGAAGCTTTCTTT.

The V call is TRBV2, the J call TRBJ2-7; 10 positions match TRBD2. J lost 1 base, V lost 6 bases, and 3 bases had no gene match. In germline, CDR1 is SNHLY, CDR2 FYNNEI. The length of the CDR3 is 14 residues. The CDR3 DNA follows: TGTGCCAGCAGCCCTAGCGGGGGATCCTACGAGCAGTACTTC. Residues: CASSPSGGSYEQYF.

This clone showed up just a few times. Here the CDR3 reads CASSQDVTGVSTEAFF. The CDR3 DNA is TGCGCCAGCAGCCAAGATGTCACAGGGGTTAGCACTGAAGCTTTCTTT. This chain links TRBV4-1 with TRBJ1-1, with 7 bases fitting TRBD1. The CDR3 extends over 16 amino acids. V shed 0 bases, J shed 4 bases, and the junction held 8 bases outside the gene matches. CDR1 and CDR2 from the germline V gene are MGHRA and YSYEKL.

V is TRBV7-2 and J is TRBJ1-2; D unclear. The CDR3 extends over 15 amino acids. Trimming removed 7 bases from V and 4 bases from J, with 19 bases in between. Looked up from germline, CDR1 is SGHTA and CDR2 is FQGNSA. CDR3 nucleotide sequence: TGTGCCAGCACCCCGCGGGGAGGGCAAACCTATGGCTACACCTTC. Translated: CASTPRGGQTYGYTF.